Listed here are 3 T cell receptor beta chains from one sample, sequenced in a study of blood T cell repertoires in COVID-19. TCRdb's copy holds only in-frame clones and misses some; the assay was immunoSEQ multiplex PCR. The table records about 200,000 clones, 86% of them present only once. Sequencing used PBMCs or T cells enriched from blood (not recorded which). The receptors were sampled from a woman aged 40 to 49 with acute COVID-19.

This chain links TRBV5-4 with TRBJ1-1; no clear D. The CDR3 consists of 14 residues. Germline V gene lookup returns CDR1 SGHNT and CDR2 YYREEE (reference sequence). Deletions cut 2 bases from V and 3 bases from J, with 11 bases between. The CDR3 DNA reads as TGTGCCAGCAGCTTCCAACTACGGGACACTGAAGCTTTCTTT. Translation: CASSFQLRDTEAFF.

This chain uses TRBV7-2 with TRBJ1-5; weak D call: TRBD1 (5 bases). The CDR3 consists of 16 residues. Deletions cut 0 bases from V and 4 bases from J, with 13 bases between. Germline CDR1 and CDR2: SGHTA and FQGNSA. Here the CDR3 reads CASSLAPRVANQPQHF. CDR3 DNA: TGTGCCAGCAGCTTAGCACCCAGGGTAGCAAATCAGCCCCAGCATTTT.

The chain carries TRBV7-8 and TRBJ2-4, with 10 bases identical to TRBD1. J was trimmed by 0 bases and V by 3 bases; bases with no gene match: 5. The CDR3 loop spans 17 amino acids. CDR1 and CDR2 from the germline V gene are SGHVS and FQNEAQ. DNA of the CDR3: TGTGCCAGCAGCTTGGGACAGGGGTCCTTAGCCAAAAACATTCAGTACTTC. The encoded protein is CASSLGQGSLAKNIQYF.